Described below is a single T cell receptor beta chain sequence and its context. What it binds is not known. The junction shows a germline mismatch at one end, possibly a read error. This record comes from a study of tumor-infiltrating lymphocytes in localized non-small cell lung cancer. Across the study: The cohort mixed smokers and never-smokers, several histologies, and some post-neoadjuvant-chemotherapy samples. Each patient gave resected tumor and non-adjacent uninvolved lung tissue. The study, taken as a whole, reports: Compared with uninvolved lung, tumors showed higher T cell infiltration by TCRbeta sequencing.

Here immunoSEQ multiplex PCR was the method, and the copy in TCRdb shows in-frame clones only, minus some. Of 12,000 to 15,000 clones listed, around 70% are singletons. The CDR3 covers 12 residues. Germline V gene data show CDR1 as SGHDT and CDR2 as YYEEEE. The receptor comes from a human donor with non-small cell lung cancer. Material: uninvolved lung tissue not adjacent to the tumor. The chain has TRBV5-6 and TRBJ1-2; TRBD1 matches at 8 bases. Written as DNA, the CDR3 is TGTGCCAGCAGCTGGGGGGACAGGTTATTCGCCTTC. Residues: CASSWGDRLFAF.